This TCR beta chain was identified during a study of blood T cells in healthy people across ages (dated by TCRdb to about 2015). Study-level background: In model experiments, template switching captured roughly one uniquely barcoded TCR beta cDNA molecule for every two T cells. The study measured age-related changes in TCR beta repertoire diversity using deep sequencing normalized with unique cDNA molecular identifiers. The donors were divided into four age groups: young (average around 15 years), middle-aged (over 35), aged (about 60) and long-lived (around 80). To avoid experimental bias, donors of different ages were distributed randomly across sequencing lanes. Using the same blood draw, the study looked at two additional independent replicas of 1 million unique cDNA reads for two donors, one aged 18 to 30 and the other aged 80 or older. What the work shows at the level of the full study, not this receptor alone: Total diversity estimates from one million sequenced T cells were considered lower bounds and underestimates. Bulk unsorted PBMC profiling prevented conclusive comparison of naive and antigen-experienced compartments. Observed TCR beta diversity per million T cells fell roughly linearly with age, and a significant reduction was already apparent by age roughly 40. Observed TCR beta diversity correlated strongly with the percentage of naive T cells measured by flow cytometry. Donor CMV infection status was unknown, potentially confounding age-related changes in expanded clonotypes. Compared with the aged group, the long-lived group had more naive CD4+ T cells, fewer expanded clones and increased TCR diversity, a pattern suggesting age selection.

Donors were 40 or so systemically healthy Caucasian individuals from Russia aged roughly 6 to 90 years. Each donor gave roughly 9.5 milliliters of peripheral blood, collected into EDTA-treated Vacutainer tubes. Ficoll-Paque density-gradient centrifugation was used to isolate PBMCs, with at least 6.5 million per sample. Trizol reagent was used to extract total RNA from the PBMCs, yielding at least 6 micrograms per sample. The percentages of naive CD45RAhigh/CD27high T cells were determined by flow cytometry on a PBMC aliquot from every donor. Its CDR3 holds 15 amino acids, cysteine through phenylalanine. The read is trimmed to its CDR3 DNA, 45 bases read in frame from base 1. CDR1 and CDR2 were assigned from the germline V gene (reference sequence) as SEHNR and FQNEAQ. V is cut back by 3 bases and J by 4 bases, with 5 bases in the junction unmatched. This clonotype was observed a handful of times. No cognate antigen has been identified for it. There are no base qualities to consult, and no much larger clone falls within one base.

Library method: 5' RACE. The listed sequencing device is Illumina HiSeq 2500. A second roughly 7 to 11 cycle PCR used a sample-barcoded 5' primer and a J-beta primer mix. A unique molecular identifier was introduced onto each TCR beta cDNA molecule by a template-switch 5' adaptor carrying 12 random nucleotides. Each sample yielded at least 2.5 million CDR3-containing paired-end reads. First-strand cDNA synthesis was performed from all RNA using the Mint cDNA synthesis kit, with priming by a TRBC-specific oligonucleotide. Following uracil-DNA glycosylase treatment, all cDNA underwent a first 18-cycle PCR with the universal primers M1SS and BC2_uni_R. On the study's bioinformatics: For normalization, 1 million high-quality reads, each with a distinct molecular identifier, were randomly selected from each sample. Reads sharing molecular identifiers were discarded rather than binned into consensus sequences. CDR3 identification, clonotype clustering and error correction used MiTCR with a Q25 quality threshold and the strictest error-elimination algorithm. Lower-bound total TCR beta diversity was estimated with a nonparametric unseen species model using Euler transformation. TCRdb passed the public sequencing reads through fastp at Q25 and MiXCR, retaining productive beta sequences. All rows with the same CDR3 protein become a single entry with the most common DNA and genes. The V and J calls follow TCRdb's processing rather than the paper's. The sample records about 630,000 distinct CDR3 sequences, roughly 20% of which are singletons. 3% to 4.5% of the sample rests with the top ten.

Sequencing was done on a sample of blood. The receptor was derived from a man in his 70s in good health. The chain couples TRBV7-9 to TRBJ1-2; 10 bases in the middle match TRBD1. Here the CDR3 is given as CASSLGQGRVYGYTF. In nucleotide form, the sequence is TGTGCCAGCAGCTTGGGACAGGGGAGGGTCTATGGCTACACCTTC.